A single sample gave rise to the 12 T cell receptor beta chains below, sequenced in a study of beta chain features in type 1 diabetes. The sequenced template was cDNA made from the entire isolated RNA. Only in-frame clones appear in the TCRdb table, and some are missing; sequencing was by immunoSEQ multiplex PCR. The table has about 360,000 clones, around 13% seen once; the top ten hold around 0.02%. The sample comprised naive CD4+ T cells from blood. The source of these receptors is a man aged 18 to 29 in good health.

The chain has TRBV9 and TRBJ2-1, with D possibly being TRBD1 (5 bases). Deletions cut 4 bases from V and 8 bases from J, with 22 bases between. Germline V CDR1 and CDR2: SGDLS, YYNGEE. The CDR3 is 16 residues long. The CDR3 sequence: CASSSSAGASWDEQFF. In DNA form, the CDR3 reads TGTGCCAGCAGCTCCTCGGCTGGGGCTTCATGGGATGAGCAGTTCTTC.

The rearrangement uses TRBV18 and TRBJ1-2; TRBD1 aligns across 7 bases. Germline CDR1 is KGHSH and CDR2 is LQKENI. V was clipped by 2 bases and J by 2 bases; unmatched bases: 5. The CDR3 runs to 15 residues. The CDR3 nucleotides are TGTGCCAGCTCACCAACCCGGACAGGAAACTATGGCTACACCTTC. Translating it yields CASSPTRTGNYGYTF.

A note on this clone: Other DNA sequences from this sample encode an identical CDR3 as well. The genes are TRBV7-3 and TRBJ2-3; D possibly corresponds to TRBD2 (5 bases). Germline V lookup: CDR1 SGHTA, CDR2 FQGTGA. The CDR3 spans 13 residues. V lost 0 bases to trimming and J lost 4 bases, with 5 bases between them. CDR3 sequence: CASSLTGADTQYF. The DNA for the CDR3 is TGTGCCAGCAGCTTAACGGGAGCAGATACGCAGTATTTT.

Here the CDR3 DNA reads TGTGCCAGCAGCCTAAACGCGCCCACAGATACGCAGTATTTT. Encoded protein: CASSLNAPTDTQYF. V is TRBV6-6 and J is TRBJ2-3; D unresolved. Germline CDR1 reads MNHNY; CDR2 reads SVGAGI (reference sequence). Trimming pared 6 bases from V and 2 bases from J, leaving 12 bases between. This CDR3 has 14 residues.

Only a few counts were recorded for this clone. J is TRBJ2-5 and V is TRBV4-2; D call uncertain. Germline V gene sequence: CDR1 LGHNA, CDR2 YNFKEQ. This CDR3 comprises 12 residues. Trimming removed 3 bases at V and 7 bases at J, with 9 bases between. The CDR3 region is CASSQDLGTQYF. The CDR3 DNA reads TGTGCCAGCAGCCAGGATCTAGGGACCCAGTACTTC.

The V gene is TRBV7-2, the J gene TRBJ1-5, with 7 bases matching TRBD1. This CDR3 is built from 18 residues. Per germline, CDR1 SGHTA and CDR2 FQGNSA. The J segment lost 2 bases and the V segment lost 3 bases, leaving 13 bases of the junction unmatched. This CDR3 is CASSFKGAETGGNQPQHF. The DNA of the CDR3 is TGTGCCAGCAGCTTCAAAGGAGCGGAAACAGGGGGCAATCAGCCCCAGCATTTT.

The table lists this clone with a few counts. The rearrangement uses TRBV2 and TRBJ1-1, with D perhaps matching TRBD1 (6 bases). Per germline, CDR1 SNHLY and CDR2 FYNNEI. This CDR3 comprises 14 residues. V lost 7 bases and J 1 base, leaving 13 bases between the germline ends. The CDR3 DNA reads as TGTGCCAGCACGAAGGACAGACCGAACACTGAAGCTTTCTTT. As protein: CASTKDRPNTEAFF.

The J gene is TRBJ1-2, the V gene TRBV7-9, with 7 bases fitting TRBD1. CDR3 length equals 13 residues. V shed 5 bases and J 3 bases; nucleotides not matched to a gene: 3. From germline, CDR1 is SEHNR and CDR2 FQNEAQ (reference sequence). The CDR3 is CASSIDRDYGYTF. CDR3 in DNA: TGTGCCAGCAGCATCGACAGGGACTATGGCTACACCTTC.

CDR3 bases: TGTGCCACCACCCAGGACAGCCTGTACTCTGGGGTCAATGAGCAGTTCTTC. It translates to CATTQDSLYSGVNEQFF. This rearrangement joins TRBV15 to TRBJ2-1, with D tentatively TRBD1 (6 bases). This CDR3 region has 17 residues. Germline V gene lookup returns CDR1 LNHNV and CDR2 YYDKDF (reference sequence). V lost 7 bases to trimming and J lost 6 bases, with 25 bases between them.

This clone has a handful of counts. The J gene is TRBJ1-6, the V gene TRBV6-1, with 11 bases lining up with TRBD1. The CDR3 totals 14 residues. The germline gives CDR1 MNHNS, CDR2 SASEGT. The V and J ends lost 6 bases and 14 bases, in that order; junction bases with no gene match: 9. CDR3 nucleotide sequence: TGTGCCAGCAGCCCACGGGACAGGGGGTCGGCCCTCCACTTT. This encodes CASSPRDRGSALHF.

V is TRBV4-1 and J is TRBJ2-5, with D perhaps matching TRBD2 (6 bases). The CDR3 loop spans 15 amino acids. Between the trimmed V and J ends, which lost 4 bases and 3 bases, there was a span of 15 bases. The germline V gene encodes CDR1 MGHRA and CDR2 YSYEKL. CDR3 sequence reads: CASSPIGRTKETQYF. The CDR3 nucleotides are TGCGCCAGCAGCCCAATTGGCCGGACTAAAGAGACCCAGTACTTC.

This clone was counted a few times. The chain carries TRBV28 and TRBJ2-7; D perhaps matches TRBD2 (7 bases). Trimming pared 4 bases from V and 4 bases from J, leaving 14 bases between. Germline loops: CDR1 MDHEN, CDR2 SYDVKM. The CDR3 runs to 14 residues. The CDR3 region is CASSSGASGYEQYF. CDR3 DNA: TGTGCCAGCAGTTCGGGGGCTAGCGGATACGAGCAGTACTTC.